One sample yielded the 12 T cell receptor beta chains listed below, sequenced in a study of cytomegalovirus exposure and HLA in healthy donors. 60 Vbeta and 13 Jbeta primers were used in PCR. Generated by immunoSEQ multiplex PCR, the TCRdb table keeps only in-frame clones and is missing some. Counted here are tens of thousands of clones, roughly 69% occurring once; the ten biggest clones make up less than 3.5%. What was sequenced was PBMCs. These receptors were collected from a woman younger than 45 in good health and CMV-seronegative.

The chain combines TRBV10-3 with TRBJ2-3, with D possibly TRBD2 on 5 matching bases. The CDR3 length is 14 residues. Germline values: CDR1 ENHRY, CDR2 SYGVKD. The ends were cut back, 2 bases at V and 8 bases at J, with 14 bases in the middle. This CDR3 reads CAISEGVREGTQYF. The CDR3 region has the DNA TGTGCCATCAGTGAGGGGGTTCGAGAGGGTACGCAGTATTTT.

This clone came up a few times. The chain employs TRBV23-1 and TRBJ2-7, with TRBD1 identical over 9 bases. TRBV23-1 is labeled an ORF, and its function is uncertain. With 10 bases clipped from V and 3 bases from J, the junction kept 10 bases outside the gene matches. This CDR3 spans 14 amino acids. Written as DNA, the CDR3 is TGCGCCAACCCAATTCCGGGACAGGGCTACGAGCAGTACTTC. It translates to CANPIPGQGYEQYF.

This clone is a singleton in its sample. The chain joins TRBV10-3 to TRBJ2-3; 10 bases are shared with TRBD1. This CDR3 has 13 residues. The V gene's germline CDR1 is ENHRY and CDR2 SYGVKD. J was trimmed by 6 bases and V by 10 bases; bases with no gene match: 7. In DNA, the CDR3 is TGTGCCACCGGGACAGGGGCTCGGGATACGCAGTATTTT. This translates into CATGTGARDTQYF.

The genes are TRBV11-2 and TRBJ1-6; no firm D call. This CDR3 contains 15 residues. CDR1 and CDR2 (germline): SGHAT, FQNNGV. Between the trimmed V and J ends, which lost 6 bases and 10 bases, there was a span of 19 bases. The CDR3 spells CASRAPGRLRSPLHF. Here the CDR3 DNA reads TGTGCCAGCAGAGCCCCGGGAAGGCTCAGATCACCCCTCCACTTT.

This chain uses TRBV15 with TRBJ2-7; D is ambiguous. The CDR3 runs 15 residues. Germline V gene sequence: CDR1 LNHNV, CDR2 YYDKDF (reference sequence). Trimming took 5 bases from V and 0 from J, leaving 14 bases between them. The CDR3 sequence is CATSPGSRSSYEQYF. The CDR3 DNA reads as TGTGCCACCAGCCCAGGATCCCGAAGCTCCTACGAGCAGTACTTC.

The genes are TRBV7-3 and TRBJ2-5, with D perhaps TRBD2 (6 bases). V was clipped by 5 bases and J by 4 bases, with 11 bases between them. There are 13 residues in the CDR3. Germline V gives CDR1 SGHTA, CDR2 FQGTGA. CDR3 protein: CASSISGRETQYF. DNA of the CDR3: TGTGCCAGCAGCATTAGCGGAAGAGAGACCCAGTACTTC. The full variable domain, in which reference TRBV7-3 and TRBJ2-5 provide the parts outside the CDR3, is GAGVSQTPSNKVTEKGKYVELRCDPISGHTALYWYRQSLGQGPEFLIYFQGTGAADDSGLPNDRFFAVRPEGSVSTLKIQRTERGDSAVYLCASSISGRETQYFGPGTRLLVL.

The chain employs TRBV6-1 and TRBJ2-1; no clear D. The germline gives CDR1 MNHNS, CDR2 SASEGT. The V end was cut by 3 bases, the J end by 0 bases, with 9 bases between. This CDR3 contains 15 residues. This CDR3 reads CASSENYYSYNEQFF. The CDR3 bases are TGTGCCAGCAGTGAGAACTACTACTCCTACAATGAGCAGTTCTTC.

In nucleotides, the CDR3 is TGCGCCAGCAGCTTCGACAGGACGAACACTGAAGCTTTCTTT. The encoded protein is CASSFDRTNTEAFF. The chain uses TRBV5-1 and TRBJ1-1; maybe TRBD1 (6 bases). V lost 2 bases and J 1 base, leaving 9 bases between the germline ends. This CDR3 region has 14 residues. In germline, CDR1 is SGHRS, CDR2 YFSETQ.

The rearrangement uses TRBV11-2 and TRBJ2-5, with D uncertain. The length of the CDR3 is 14 residues. Trimming shortened V by 1 base and J by 4 bases, and 10 bases separated the two germline ends. The germline V gene has CDR1 SGHAT and CDR2 FQNNGV. This CDR3 is CASSLVGSLETQYF. CDR3 nucleotides: TGTGCCAGCAGCTTAGTTGGCTCCCTAGAGACCCAGTACTTC.

The chain couples TRBV9 to TRBJ2-6; D is perhaps TRBD2 (6 bases). Germline V gene data show CDR1 as SGDLS and CDR2 as YYNGEE. The V gene lost 0 bases and the J gene lost 0 bases, with 10 bases spanning the gap. The CDR3 spans 17 residues. The CDR3 loop reads CASSVGGLSSGANVLTF. CDR3 DNA sequence: TGTGCCAGCAGCGTAGGGGGACTGAGCTCTGGGGCCAACGTCCTGACTTTC.

This chain connects TRBV7-6 to TRBJ2-1; 10 bases map to TRBD1. The trim removed 3 bases at V and 5 bases at J, leaving 10 bases unmatched. CDR1 SGHVS and CDR2 FNYEAQ come from the germline V gene. The length of the CDR3 is 17 residues. CDR3 region: CASSLPSGTGADNEQFF. The CDR3 DNA follows: TGTGCCAGCAGCTTGCCATCCGGGACAGGGGCTGACAATGAGCAGTTCTTC.

In DNA, the CDR3 is TGTGCCAGCAGCACTAGCGGGAGGCGCAATGAGCAGTTCTTC. This codes for CASSTSGRRNEQFF. The chain uses TRBV6-5 and TRBJ2-1, with 12 bases lining up with TRBD2. CDR1 is MNHEY and CDR2 is SVGAGI in the germline V gene. V dropped 6 bases and J dropped 6; count of bases not matched to a gene: 3. There are 14 residues in the CDR3.